The 32 T cell receptor beta chains below were found in one sample sequenced in a study of cytotoxic CD8 clonotypes in ibrutinib-treated CLL. Here immunoSEQ multiplex PCR was the method, and the copy in TCRdb shows in-frame clones only, minus some. The table shows 150,000 to 200,000 clones, with over 75% occurring only once. The sequencing here drew on PBMCs, taken at disease progression, from a patient treated with ibrutinib. The source of these receptors is a human donor with chronic lymphocytic leukemia.

The chain joins TRBV30 to TRBJ1-4; D is perhaps TRBD1 (6 bases). Germline V gives CDR1 GTSNPN, CDR2 SVGIG (reference sequence). V lost 1 base and J lost 8, with 11 bases in between. CDR3 length equals 13 residues. CDR3 nucleotide sequence: TGTGCCTGGAGTGCAACAGGGCACGAAAAACTGTTTTTT. Its translation: CAWSATGHEKLFF.

This chain connects TRBV19 to TRBJ1-5; no firm D call. Trimming stripped 3 bases from V and 3 bases from J, with 6 bases between. Germline V CDR1 and CDR2: LNHDA, SQIVND (reference sequence). This CDR3 is 13 amino acids long. CDR3 protein: CASSIRDNQPQHF. In nucleotides, the CDR3 is TGTGCCAGTAGTATCCGGGACAATCAGCCCCAGCATTTT.

Notes on this clone: The same CDR3 can be traced to other DNA sequences in this sample. The chain has TRBV19 and TRBJ1-2, with 10 nucleotides matching TRBD1. CDR1 LNHDA and CDR2 SQIVND come from the germline V gene (reference sequence). With V trimmed by 6 bases and J by 2 bases, 3 bases remained unmatched. This CDR3 is 14 amino acids long. Here the CDR3 reads CASSLGQGNYGYTF. CDR3 bases: TGTGCCAGTAGCCTGGGACAGGGGAACTATGGCTACACCTTC.

The chain combines TRBV7-2 with TRBJ1-5; D is uncertain. This CDR3 spans 14 amino acids. Trimming took 5 bases from V and 4 from J, leaving 12 bases between them. Germline loops: CDR1 SGHTA, CDR2 FQGNSA. CDR3 sequence (DNA): TGTGCCAGCAGCCTCGGGTCAGGAAATCAGCCCCAGCATTTT. Translating gives CASSLGSGNQPQHF.

CDR3 sequence: CASRNWDRDWGEQYF. The CDR3 region has the DNA TGTGCCAGCAGGAACTGGGACAGGGACTGGGGCGAGCAGTACTTC. The genes are TRBV7-8 and TRBJ2-7; the match to TRBD1 covers 9 bases. There are 15 residues in the CDR3. Trimming at V came to 6 bases and at J to 6 bases, leaving 12 bases not matched to a gene. CDR1 and CDR2 from the germline V gene are SGHVS and FQNEAQ. The whole variable domain, filled in from reference TRBV7-8 and TRBJ2-7, reads GAGVSQSPRYKVAKRGQDVALRCDPISGHVSLFWYQQALGQGPEFLTYFQNEAQLDKSGLPSDRFFAERPEGSVSTLKIQRTQQEDSAVYLCASRNWDRDWGEQYFGPGTRLTVT.

V and J are TRBV30 and TRBJ1-2; possibly TRBD1 for D (5 bases). With 3 bases removed from V and 4 bases from J, the gap between germline ends came to 15 bases. CDR3 length equals 14 residues. CDR1 and CDR2 from the germline V gene are GTSNPN and SVGIG (reference sequence). This CDR3 reads CAWRGEGLSYGYTF. Here the CDR3 DNA reads TGTGCCTGGAGGGGGGAGGGGCTATCCTATGGCTACACCTTC.

The V call is TRBV27, the J call TRBJ1-5; perhaps TRBD1 as D (5 bases). V was pared by 5 bases and J by 1 base, with 12 bases between. The germline V gene encodes CDR1 MNHEY and CDR2 SMNVEV (reference sequence). The CDR3 is 15 residues long. This chain's CDR3 is CASSVSGHSNQPQHF. CDR3 nucleotide sequence: TGTGCCAGCAGTGTGTCAGGGCACAGCAATCAGCCCCAGCATTTT.

V is TRBV19 and J is TRBJ2-3, with TRBD2 matching 12 bases. V shed 5 bases and J 7 bases; nucleotides not matched to a gene: 4. CDR3 length: 14 amino acids. Per the germline V gene, CDR1 is LNHDA and CDR2 is SQIVND (reference sequence). The CDR3 DNA reads TGTGCCAGTAGTTTCGGGACTAGCGGGTATACGCAGTATTTT. This sequence encodes CASSFGTSGYTQYF.

This chain uses TRBV11-2 with TRBJ2-1; no clear D. V was pared by 4 bases and J by 0 bases, with 19 bases between. CDR1 is SGHAT and CDR2 is FQNNGV in the germline V gene. The CDR3 runs to 18 residues. The CDR3: CASSSVLSQTSSYNEQFF. The CDR3 DNA follows: TGTGCCAGCAGCTCCGTTCTCTCGCAGACAAGCTCCTACAATGAGCAGTTCTTC.

The rearrangement uses TRBV9 and TRBJ2-3, with 10 bases identical to TRBD2. V gave up 0 bases and J gave up 6 bases; unmatched junction bases: 1. This CDR3 region has 14 residues. Per the germline V gene, CDR1 is SGDLS and CDR2 is YYNGEE. CDR3 bases: TGTGCCAGCAGCGTAGAACTAGCGGGGGATACGCAGTATTTT. Residues: CASSVELAGDTQYF. Together with reference TRBV9 and TRBJ2-3, the CDR3 gives the full variable domain: DSGVTQTPKHLITATGQRVTLRCSPRSGDLSVYWYQQSLDQGLQFLIQYYNGEERAKGNILERFSAQQFPDLHSELNLSSLELGDSALYFCASSVELAGDTQYFGPGTRLTVL.

The CDR3: CAWKRGLLYEQYF. The CDR3 DNA is TGTGCCTGGAAAAGGGGACTTCTCTACGAGCAGTACTTC. The chain has TRBV30 and TRBJ2-7; a weak D match, TRBD2 (6 bases). The V end was cut by 4 bases, the J end by 3 bases, with 13 bases between. Per the germline V gene, CDR1 is GTSNPN and CDR2 is SVGIG (reference sequence). The CDR3 contains 13 residues. Variable domain in full (rest from reference TRBV30 and TRBJ2-7): SQTIHQWPATLVQPVGSPLSLECTVEGTSNPNLYWYRQAAGRGLQLLFYSVGIGQISSEVPQNLSASRPQDRQFILSSKKLLLSDSGFYLCAWKRGLLYEQYFGPGTRLTVT.

In DNA form, the CDR3 reads TGTGCCAGCAGCCCTGGGGAACAGGGGATCACTGAAGCTTTCTTT. This gives the protein CASSPGEQGITEAFF. V and J are TRBV9 and TRBJ1-1; 7 bases agree with TRBD1. There are 15 residues in the CDR3. The germline gives CDR1 SGDLS, CDR2 YYNGEE. J was trimmed by 4 bases and V by 4 bases; bases with no gene match: 10.

A few counts support this clone. Compared with germline, one end of the junction differs, possibly owing to a read error. This chain uses TRBV14 with TRBJ2-1, with 10 positions matching TRBD2. The CDR3 contains 23 residues. The germline CDR1 and CDR2 sequences are SGHDN and FVKESK. The CDR3 sequence: CASTQRAKYASGSNELAYNEQFF. The CDR3 coding sequence is TGTGCCAGCACCCAACGAGCCAAGTACGCTAGCGGGAGTAATGAGTTGGCCTACAATGAGCAGTTCTTC. Together with reference TRBV14 and TRBJ2-1, the CDR3 gives the full variable domain: EAGVTQFPSHSVIEKGQTVTLRCDPISGHDNLYWYRRVMGKEIKFLLHFVKESKQDESGMPNNRFLAERTGGTYSTLKVQPAELEDSGVYFCASTQRAKYASGSNELAYNEQFFGPGTRLTVL.

The CDR3 here is CASSARQDSGNTIYF. The CDR3 nucleotides are TGTGCCAGCAGCGCCAGACAGGACTCTGGAAACACCATATATTTT. The chain has TRBV9 and TRBJ1-3; a possible D gene is TRBD1 (6 bases). The CDR3 extends over 15 amino acids. Germline CDR1 and CDR2: SGDLS and YYNGEE. V was clipped by 3 bases and J by 0 bases, with 10 bases between them.

The DNA of the CDR3 is TGTGCCAGCAGTCGGGGGGCTCTAAGCGGGAGGGGCACAGATACGCAGTATTTT. This gives the protein CASSRGALSGRGTDTQYF. The chain couples TRBV27 to TRBJ2-3, with 10 bases fitting TRBD2. Germline assignment: CDR1 MNHEY and CDR2 SMNVEV (reference sequence). The CDR3 runs to 18 residues. Trimming cost V 5 bases and J 1 base; bases outside gene matches: 12.

V usage is TRBV9 and J usage is TRBJ2-3; possible D gene TRBD2, 6 bases. The CDR3 totals 15 residues. V lost 4 bases to trimming and J lost 4 bases, with 16 bases between them. The germline gives CDR1 SGDLS, CDR2 YYNGEE. The CDR3 region has the DNA TGTGCCAGCAGCTTTATCAGGGAGGCACCAGATACGCAGTATTTT. This sequence encodes CASSFIREAPDTQYF. Complete variable domain (other parts from reference TRBV9 and TRBJ2-3): DSGVTQTPKHLITATGQRVTLRCSPRSGDLSVYWYQQSLDQGLQFLIQYYNGEERAKGNILERFSAQQFPDLHSELNLSSLELGDSALYFCASSFIREAPDTQYFGPGTRLTVL.

The chain is built from TRBV11-3 and TRBJ1-1; 8 positions agree with TRBD1. Looked up from germline, CDR1 is SGHNT and CDR2 is YENEEA. Trimming removed 1 base from V and 6 bases from J; junction bases left unmatched: 10. The CDR3 is made up of 16 amino acids. CDR3 DNA sequence: TGTGCCAGCAGCTTAGGGGGCAGGGGGCGATCAGCTGAAGCTTTCTTT. It codes for CASSLGGRGRSAEAFF.

The chain couples TRBV7-8 to TRBJ2-7, with D possibly TRBD1 on 5 matching bases. Per the germline V gene, CDR1 is SGHVS and CDR2 is FQNEAQ. Trimming took off 5 bases at V and 5 bases at J, with 10 bases between the two ends. CDR3 length: 12 amino acids. The CDR3 is CASSHPGNEQYF. The CDR3 DNA sequence: TGTGCCAGCAGCCATCCAGGGAACGAGCAGTACTTC.

The chain couples TRBV27 to TRBJ1-1; possibly TRBD1 for D (6 bases). Germline V gene data show CDR1 as MNHEY and CDR2 as SMNVEV (reference sequence). The CDR3 is 16 residues long. V shed 6 bases and J shed 2 bases, with 19 bases lying between them. CDR3 DNA: TGTGCCAGCAGGTTCCCCTCAAGGGGGGAAAACACTGAAGCTTTCTTT. Translated: CASRFPSRGENTEAFF.

J is TRBJ1-5 and V is TRBV6-6; D uncertain. V lost 2 bases to trimming and J lost 6 bases, with 11 bases between them. Germline loops: CDR1 MNHNY, CDR2 SVGAGI (reference sequence). CDR3 size: 14 residues. The CDR3 here is CASSYKPPGQPQHF. CDR3 sequence (DNA): TGTGCCAGCAGTTACAAGCCGCCAGGTCAGCCCCAGCATTTT.

V usage is TRBV30 and J usage is TRBJ1-2; no clear D gene. This CDR3 comprises 13 residues. Germline CDR1 GTSNPN, CDR2 SVGIG (reference sequence). With 2 bases removed from V and 7 bases from J, the gap between germline ends came to 14 bases. The CDR3: CAWSMGARSGYTF. CDR3 sequence (DNA): TGTGCCTGGAGTATGGGTGCCCGCTCTGGCTACACCTTC.

The J gene is TRBJ2-7, the V gene TRBV5-4; 10 bases are a match to TRBD1. Looked up from germline, CDR1 is SGHNT and CDR2 is YYREEE (reference sequence). Germline trimming cut 0 bases from V and 4 bases from J; bases unmatched to any gene: 4. The CDR3 is made up of 15 amino acids. The DNA for the CDR3 is TGTGCCAGCAGCTTGGCGGACAGGGGGTCGTACGAGCAGTACTTC. This encodes CASSLADRGSYEQYF.

The chain carries TRBV30 and TRBJ1-2, with 7 bases fitting TRBD1. The germline V gene encodes CDR1 GTSNPN and CDR2 SVGIG (reference sequence). There are 13 residues in the CDR3. Trimming removed 0 bases from V and 4 bases from J; junction bases left unmatched: 2. The CDR3 loop is CAWSVRTGYGYTF. CDR3 nucleotide sequence: TGTGCCTGGAGTGTCCGGACAGGCTATGGCTACACCTTC.

The rearrangement joins TRBV6-6 to TRBJ2-7, with D unresolved. The CDR3 length is 14 residues. Per germline, CDR1 MNHNY and CDR2 SVGAGI (reference sequence). V was pared by 6 bases and J by 1 base, with 13 bases between. The CDR3 DNA sequence: TGTGCCAGCAGAAGCCGAACCGCGTCCTACGAGCAGTACTTC. The encoded protein is CASRSRTASYEQYF.

The chain has TRBV11-2 and TRBJ2-7; D remains unclear. This CDR3 region has 14 residues. Germline-derived CDR1 and CDR2 are SGHAT and FQNNGV. The V gene lost 1 base and the J gene lost 3 bases, with 10 bases spanning the gap. The CDR3 here is CASSLVGPRYEQYF. The CDR3 DNA sequence: TGTGCCAGCAGCTTAGTAGGCCCTCGCTACGAGCAGTACTTC.

This clone was counted a single time. The chain employs TRBV5-1 and TRBJ2-1, with 7 nucleotides matching TRBD2. Trimming removed 0 bases from V and 0 bases from J; junction bases left unmatched: 6. There are 17 residues in the CDR3. Germline loops: CDR1 SGHRS, CDR2 YFSETQ. CDR3 DNA: TGCGCCAGCAGCTTGGACCCTAGCGGAAACTCCTACAATGAGCAGTTCTTC. It translates to CASSLDPSGNSYNEQFF. The whole variable domain, remainder taken from reference TRBV5-1 and TRBJ2-1, is KAGVTQTPRYLIKTRGQQVTLSCSPISGHRSVSWYQQTPGQGLQFLFEYFSETQRNKGNFPGRFSGRQFSNSRSEMNVSTLELGDSALYLCASSLDPSGNSYNEQFFGPGTRLTVL.

V and J are TRBV6-5 and TRBJ2-7; maybe TRBD2 (6 bases). The germline V gene encodes CDR1 MNHEY and CDR2 SVGAGI. Deletions cut 3 bases from V and 4 bases from J, with 10 bases between. The CDR3 runs to 13 residues. The CDR3 nucleotides read TGTGCCAGCAGTTATGGTAGCGGATACGAGCAGTACTTC. Amino acid sequence: CASSYGSGYEQYF.

V gene TRBV5-1 combines with J gene TRBJ2-2; 8 nucleotides align to TRBD1. The germline V gene encodes CDR1 SGHRS and CDR2 YFSETQ. There are 15 residues in the CDR3. The V gene end was trimmed by 0 bases and the J gene end by 6 bases; junction bases not matched to a gene: 4. The CDR3 DNA sequence: TGCGCCAGCAGCTTGGTAGGACAGGGTCCCGGGGAGCTGTTTTTT. Translated: CASSLVGQGPGELFF.

J is TRBJ2-7 and V is TRBV7-2, with TRBD2 matching over 12 bases. CDR3 length equals 16 residues. Germline CDR1 reads SGHTA; CDR2 reads FQGNSA. Losses at the gene ends were 0 bases for V and 4 bases for J; bases not matched to a gene: 4. The CDR3 nucleotides are TGTGCCAGCAGCTTAGCGGGACTAGCGGGTTCTTACGAGCAGTACTTC. This sequence encodes CASSLAGLAGSYEQYF.

The CDR3 is CASSPTDRGGYTF. Here the CDR3 DNA reads TGTGCCAGCAGTCCGACCGACAGGGGAGGCTACACCTTC. The chain joins TRBV28 to TRBJ1-2; 8 bases map to TRBD1. Germline assignment: CDR1 MDHEN and CDR2 SYDVKM. V lost 5 bases, J lost 8 bases, and 7 bases stayed unmatched. The length of the CDR3 is 13 residues.

This clone was counted once. The chain couples TRBV18 to TRBJ2-1; the match to TRBD2 covers 11 bases. Germline CDR1 KGHSH, CDR2 LQKENI. The CDR3 sequence is 18 residues long. V lost 3 bases to trimming and J lost 1 base; unmatched junction nucleotides: 8. The CDR3 here is CASSPNALAGGSYNEQFF. The CDR3 nucleotides read TGTGCCAGCTCACCCAATGCCTTAGCGGGAGGGTCCTACAATGAGCAGTTCTTC.

The chain has TRBV5-6 and TRBJ2-5, with TRBD1 matching over 10 bases. The CDR3 totals 17 residues. The ends lost 1 base at V and 4 bases at J; junction bases unmatched: 10. Germline values: CDR1 SGHDT, CDR2 YYEEEE. CDR3 sequence: CASSLLGQGPWRETQYF. DNA for the CDR3: TGTGCCAGCAGCTTGTTGGGACAGGGGCCTTGGCGAGAGACCCAGTACTTC. The full variable domain, in which reference TRBV5-6 and TRBJ2-5 provide the parts outside the CDR3, is DAGVTQSPTHLIKTRGQQVTLRCSPKSGHDTVSWYQQALGQGPQFIFQYYEEEERQRGNFPDRFSGHQFPNYSSELNVNALLLGDSALYLCASSLLGQGPWRETQYFGPGTRLLVL.